This T cell receptor beta chain was profiled in a study of blood T cell repertoires in COVID-19. Original methodology: Quantification of nucleated cells was approximated via reference gene primer amplification. Sequencing used immunoSEQ multiplex PCR; TCRdb keeps in-frame clones, though not all of them. D and trimming were read from the DNA, whereas the V and J calls and clone size are those reported in that table. The sample yields fewer than 80,000 clones, over 70% seen once. Sequencing was carried out using peripheral blood. This clonotype was obtained from a man aged 55 to 69 with acute or convalescent COVID-19.

DNA of the CDR3: TGTGCCAGCAGCTTAGTTAGCGGGGGGTCCACAGATACGCAGTATTTT. Its protein product is CASSLVSGGSTDTQYF. V usage is TRBV7-8 and J usage is TRBJ2-3; 10 nucleotides match TRBD2. CDR3 length: 16 residues. The V gene end was trimmed by 1 base and the J gene end by 2 bases; junction bases not matched to a gene: 3. From germline, CDR1 is SGHVS and CDR2 FQNEAQ.